The 18 T cell receptor beta chains in this list originate from one sample, sequenced in a study of T cell responses to AZD1222 COVID-19 vaccine. Profiling relied on immunoSEQ multiplex PCR, and the TCRdb table lists in-frame clones only, not all of them. This table has tens of thousands of clones, 90% to 95% appearing once. This sample comprised peripheral blood, obtained on day 0 of AZD1222 vaccination. The receptors stem from an adult in good health.

This clone was seen just once. The rearrangement joins TRBV7-2 to TRBJ1-5, with D possibly being TRBD1 (5 bases). CDR1 SGHTA and CDR2 FQGNSA come from the germline V gene. The CDR3 extends over 15 amino acids. The germline V and J ends were trimmed by 3 bases and 4 bases, with 13 bases remaining between them. The CDR3 loop is CASSFTQGGNQPQHF. Written as DNA, the CDR3 is TGTGCCAGCAGCTTTACCCAGGGAGGAAATCAGCCCCAGCATTTT.

The chain links TRBV28 to TRBJ2-4; 7 positions match TRBD1. The length of the CDR3 is 13 residues. With V trimmed by 10 bases and J by 1 base, 4 bases remained unmatched. The V gene's germline CDR1 is MDHEN and CDR2 SYDVKM. CDR3: CATEQGAKNIQYF. The CDR3, as DNA: TGTGCCACCGAACAGGGGGCCAAAAACATTCAGTACTTC.

This rearrangement joins TRBV14 to TRBJ2-2, with D possibly being TRBD1 (7 bases). The germline CDR1 and CDR2 sequences are SGHDN and FVKESK. V lost 5 bases and J lost 3, with 19 bases in between. The CDR3 is 17 residues long. CDR3 bases: TGTGCCAGCAGCGGGGGGACCGGGACAGCAGACACCGGGGAGCTGTTTTTT. Protein product: CASSGGTGTADTGELFF.

V gene TRBV5-1 combines with J gene TRBJ2-1; D not certain. Germline V CDR1 and CDR2: SGHRS, YFSETQ. V dropped 4 bases and J dropped 3 bases, with 8 bases sitting between them. This CDR3 is built from 13 residues. CDR3 nucleotides: TGCGCCAGCAGCCCACTGGGCTACAATGAGCAGTTCTTC. This encodes CASSPLGYNEQFF.

V usage is TRBV6-5 and J usage is TRBJ2-7; 7 positions match TRBD2. Per germline, CDR1 MNHEY and CDR2 SVGAGI. The ends lost 2 bases at V and 4 bases at J; junction bases unmatched: 11. The CDR3 sequence is 16 residues long. The DNA of the CDR3 is TGTGCCAGCAGTTACGCTGGCGGGAGTGGGGGATACGAGCAGTACTTC. Encoded protein: CASSYAGGSGGYEQYF.

The genes are TRBV25-1 and TRBJ2-5; weak D call: TRBD2 (5 bases). Deletions cut 0 bases from V and 6 bases from J, with 17 bases between. CDR3 length: 16 amino acids. Germline CDR1 and CDR2: MGHDK and SYGVNS. CDR3 nucleotide sequence: TGTGCCAGCAGTGAATATACCCCCCACGGGGTCCAGACCCAGTACTTC. Its translation: CASSEYTPHGVQTQYF.

V gene TRBV10-2 combines with J gene TRBJ2-7; no reliable D call. The V and J ends lost 7 bases and 6 bases respectively, with 19 bases between them. CDR3 length equals 14 residues. Germline CDR1 reads WSHSY; CDR2 reads SAAADI. The CDR3 here is CASTRWDSTVEQYF. DNA of the CDR3: TGCGCCAGCACCCGCTGGGATTCTACCGTCGAGCAGTACTTC.

The rearrangement links TRBV7-9 to TRBJ2-1; TRBD2 agrees at 12 bases. CDR1 and CDR2 (germline): SEHNR, FQNEAQ (reference sequence). The trim removed 2 bases at V and 3 bases at J, leaving 8 bases unmatched. The CDR3 sequence is 18 residues long. CDR3 sequence (DNA): TGTGCCAGCAGCTTACCCCACGGGACTAGCGGGCTCTACAATGAGCAGTTCTTC. This gives the protein CASSLPHGTSGLYNEQFF.

V usage is TRBV28 and J usage is TRBJ1-1; 8 bases are shared with TRBD1. The CDR3 contains 15 residues. After removal of 5 bases from V and 0 bases from J, the junction contained 5 bases not matched to a gene. Germline loops: CDR1 MDHEN, CDR2 SYDVKM. The CDR3 loop is CASSPGGAVNTEAFF. CDR3 DNA sequence: TGTGCCAGCAGTCCAGGGGGCGCGGTGAACACTGAAGCTTTCTTT.

The chain is built from TRBV24-1 and TRBJ2-3; 9 bases align to TRBD2. The germline CDR1 and CDR2 sequences are KGHDR and SFDVKD. Unmatched junction bases numbered 4, after V lost 0 bases and J lost 4 bases. This CDR3 comprises 16 residues. CDR3 residues: CATSDLGGRAPDTQYF. CDR3 DNA sequence: TGTGCCACCAGTGATTTGGGCGGGAGGGCCCCAGATACGCAGTATTTT.

This chain joins TRBV11-2 and TRBJ2-7; 9 bases map to TRBD2. J lost 6 bases, V lost 0 bases, and 9 bases had no gene match. The CDR3 extends over 16 amino acids. Germline V lookup: CDR1 SGHAT, CDR2 FQNNGV. The CDR3 nucleotides read TGTGCCAGCAGCTTAGATGGTTTAGCGGGAGCAGGCGAGCAGTACTTC. It is translated as CASSLDGLAGAGEQYF.

The chain's CDR3 is CASSLAASRGNGYTF. CDR3 coding DNA: TGTGCCAGCAGCTTAGCTGCCAGTAGGGGCAATGGCTACACCTTC. The chain recombines TRBV11-2 with TRBJ1-2, with a weak D call TRBD1 (5 bases). The CDR3 length is 15 residues. Germline lookup yields CDR1 SGHAT and CDR2 FQNNGV. Trimming took off 1 base at V and 6 bases at J, with 15 bases between the two ends. Together with reference TRBV11-2 and TRBJ1-2, the CDR3 gives the full variable domain: EAGVAQSPRYKIIEKRQSVAFWCNPISGHATLYWYQQILGQGPKLLIQFQNNGVVDDSQLPKDRFSAERLKGVDSTLKIQPAKLEDSAVYLCASSLAASRGNGYTFGSGTRLTVV.

A single count supports this clone. V gene TRBV19 combines with J gene TRBJ1-3; D uncertain. V gave up 1 base and J gave up 1 base, with 14 bases separating them. Germline CDR1 LNHDA, CDR2 SQIVND (reference sequence). The CDR3 is made up of 17 amino acids. The CDR3 DNA is TGTGCCAGTAGTATAGGCCGGCGGGGAGGATCTGGAAACACCATATATTTT. Translated: CASSIGRRGGSGNTIYF.

The rearrangement links TRBV9 to TRBJ1-1; D is unresolved. This CDR3 is built from 16 residues. V lost 7 bases, J lost 7 bases, and 26 bases lay in between. Germline V CDR1 and CDR2: SGDLS, YYNGEE. CDR3 bases: TGTGCCAGCTCCTCCCCAACCCGGGGAGGGAGGGATGAAGCTTTCTTT. Protein sequence: CASSSPTRGGRDEAFF.

This chain joins TRBV7-9 and TRBJ2-3; 9 bases map to TRBD2. V lost 5 bases to trimming and J lost 3 bases; unmatched junction nucleotides: 9. The CDR3 has 16 amino acids. From germline, CDR1 is SEHNR and CDR2 FQNEAQ (reference sequence). CDR3 amino acids: CASSPRAGGGTDTQYF. The DNA for the CDR3 is TGTGCCAGCAGCCCACGAGCGGGAGGCGGGACAGATACGCAGTATTTT.

The chain uses TRBV11-2 and TRBJ2-3, with 7 bases matching TRBD1. Trimming at V came to 5 bases and at J to 3 bases, leaving 2 bases not matched to a gene. Germline-derived CDR1 and CDR2 are SGHAT and FQNNGV. The CDR3 runs 13 residues. The CDR3 loop reads CASSRDRTDTQYF. The CDR3 DNA reads as TGTGCCAGCAGCAGGGACAGAACAGATACGCAGTATTTT.

The rearrangement joins TRBV15 to TRBJ2-2; possible D gene TRBD1, 5 bases. The CDR3 contains 17 residues. The germline gives CDR1 LNHNV, CDR2 YYDKDF (reference sequence). Trimming took off 5 bases at V and 6 bases at J, with 22 bases between the two ends. The chain's CDR3 is CATSAPGYIFEAGELFF. The DNA for the CDR3 is TGTGCCACCAGCGCGCCAGGGTATATTTTTGAGGCCGGGGAGCTGTTTTTT.

J is TRBJ2-3 and V is TRBV5-1; 8 bases map to TRBD2. Looked up from germline, CDR1 is SGHRS and CDR2 is YFSETQ. This CDR3 has 17 amino acids. After removal of 0 bases from V and 4 bases from J, the junction contained 10 bases not matched to a gene. The CDR3 DNA follows: TGCGCCAGCAGCTTGGCCTTTGGGACTAGGGCCCCAGATACGCAGTATTTT. The encoded protein is CASSLAFGTRAPDTQYF.